The 15 T cell receptor beta chains below all came from one sample that was sequenced in a study of cytomegalovirus exposure and HLA in healthy donors. PCR employed 60 Vbeta and 13 Jbeta primers. The table came from immunoSEQ multiplex PCR; TCRdb's copy has only in-frame clones and leaves some out. The table lists 70,000 to 95,000 clones, roughly 81% of them singletons. What was sequenced was PBMCs. Every receptor here comes from a young woman in good health and CMV-seropositive.

The genes are TRBV19 and TRBJ1-5; the D is unclear. The CDR3 extends over 15 amino acids. V was trimmed by 3 bases and J by 0 bases, leaving 9 bases between them. Per germline, CDR1 LNHDA and CDR2 SQIVND (reference sequence). The chain's CDR3 is CASSIVTSSNQPQHF. Here the CDR3 DNA reads TGTGCCAGTAGTATCGTAACCAGTAGCAATCAGCCCCAGCATTTT.

This clone was found once. The chain is built from TRBV7-2 and TRBJ1-2, with a weak D call TRBD1 (5 bases). CDR3 length equals 15 residues. Germline values: CDR1 SGHTA, CDR2 FQGNSA. Trimming took 5 bases from V and 4 from J, leaving 17 bases between them. The CDR3 here is CASSPTAGQGYGYTF. For the CDR3, the DNA is TGTGCCAGCAGCCCGACGGCGGGGCAGGGCTATGGCTACACCTTC.

The chain joins TRBV4-2 to TRBJ2-3; D is perhaps TRBD2 (5 bases). V was shortened by 0 bases and J by 3 bases, with 10 bases between the two germline ends. CDR1 LGHNA and CDR2 YNFKEQ come from the germline V gene. The CDR3 is 15 residues long. The CDR3 coding sequence is TGTGCCAGCAGCCAAGAATTATCGGGGACAGATACGCAGTATTTT. This sequence encodes CASSQELSGTDTQYF.

V gene TRBV7-6 combines with J gene TRBJ2-2, with 7 positions matching TRBD1. The CDR3 contains 15 residues. V lost 4 bases, J lost 1 base, and 3 bases stayed unmatched. Germline assignment: CDR1 SGHVS and CDR2 FNYEAQ. The CDR3 spells CASSYGTENTGELFF. The DNA of the CDR3 is TGTGCCAGCAGCTACGGGACAGAGAACACCGGGGAGCTGTTTTTT.

The genes are TRBV6-7 and TRBJ2-7, with D possibly matching TRBD1 (6 bases). TRBV6-7 is an ORF for which the function is uncertain. V gave up 9 bases and J gave up 5 bases, with 17 bases separating them. This CDR3 has 13 amino acids. Here the CDR3 reads CARTGPPFDEQYF. DNA of the CDR3: TGTGCCAGAACAGGGCCCCCCTTCGACGAGCAGTACTTC.

The genes are TRBV10-2 and TRBJ2-7; TRBD1 matches 7 bases. CDR3 length: 18 amino acids. Germline CDR1 and CDR2: WSHSY and SAAADI. V dropped 5 bases and J dropped 1; count of bases not matched to a gene: 17. CDR3 sequence reads: CASSLGQDWRSPSYEQYF. For the CDR3, the DNA is TGCGCCAGCAGTTTAGGACAGGATTGGAGATCTCCTTCCTACGAGCAGTACTTC.

This sequence joins TRBV5-4 and TRBJ2-2; TRBD2 agrees at 14 bases. V lost 3 bases to trimming and J lost 8 bases; unmatched junction nucleotides: 6. CDR1 is SGHNT, CDR2 YYREEE, per germline (reference sequence). CDR3 length: 16 amino acids. CDR3 nucleotide sequence: TGTGCCAGCAGCTCGGGACTAGCGGGGGCCCTGGGGGAGCTGTTTTTT. Protein product: CASSSGLAGALGELFF.

This chain links TRBV28 with TRBJ2-7, with D maybe TRBD1 (5 bases). The CDR3 is 14 amino acids. With 8 bases removed from V and 0 bases from J, the gap between germline ends came to 14 bases. Germline V lookup: CDR1 MDHEN, CDR2 SYDVKM. The CDR3 spells CASGAVDSSYEQYF. In DNA, the CDR3 is TGTGCCAGCGGGGCGGTTGACTCCTCCTACGAGCAGTACTTC. Full variable domain (rest looked up from reference TRBV28 and TRBJ2-7): DVKVTQSSRYLVKRTGEKVFLECVQDMDHENMFWYRQDPGLGLRLIYFSYDVKMKEKGDIPEGYSVSREKKERFSLILESASTNQTSMYLCASGAVDSSYEQYFGPGTRLTVT.

The rearrangement links TRBV6-1 to TRBJ2-3; 7 bases are shared with TRBD2. CDR1 is MNHNS, CDR2 SASEGT, per germline. This CDR3 region has 15 residues. Trimming removed 8 bases from V and 6 bases from J; junction bases left unmatched: 14. CDR3 in DNA: TGTGCCAGCGGATTTCCTAGCGGCGAGATGGATACGCAGTATTTT. This sequence encodes CASGFPSGEMDTQYF.

V and J are TRBV30 and TRBJ2-7; D might be TRBD1 (6 bases). V was cut by 3 bases and J by 3 bases, with 18 bases left in between. CDR3 length equals 15 residues. Germline CDR1 is GTSNPN and CDR2 is SVGIG (reference sequence). The CDR3 DNA reads as TGTGCCTGGAGCGTGGGACACTCAAATCTCTACGAGCAGTACTTC. Its protein is CAWSVGHSNLYEQYF.

Only a few counts were recorded for this clone. V gene TRBV19 combines with J gene TRBJ1-5; D remains unclear. V was pared by 4 bases and J by 5 bases, with 12 bases between. Germline V gives CDR1 LNHDA, CDR2 SQIVND (reference sequence). The CDR3 has 14 residues. In DNA form, the CDR3 reads TGTGCCAGTAGTAACCGGGTGCGAGATCAGCCCCAGCATTTT. It translates to CASSNRVRDQPQHF. Based on the CDR3 plus reference TRBV19 and TRBJ1-5, the full variable domain is DGGITQSPKYLFRKEGQNVTLSCEQNLNHDAMYWYRQDPGQGLRLIYYSQIVNDFQKGDIAEGYSVSREKKESFPLTVTSAQKNPTAFYLCASSNRVRDQPQHFGDGTRLSIL.

The chain carries TRBV5-1 and TRBJ1-1; D might be TRBD1 (5 bases). From germline, CDR1 is SGHRS and CDR2 YFSETQ. The CDR3 is 16 amino acids. V dropped 5 bases and J dropped 0 bases, with 17 bases sitting between them. The CDR3 DNA follows: TGCGCCAGCAGGTTGATAGGGGCTGGCATGAACACTGAAGCTTTCTTT. Its translation: CASRLIGAGMNTEAFF. The full variable domain, its missing parts supplied by reference TRBV5-1 and TRBJ1-1, is KAGVTQTPRYLIKTRGQQVTLSCSPISGHRSVSWYQQTPGQGLQFLFEYFSETQRNKGNFPGRFSGRQFSNSRSEMNVSTLELGDSALYLCASRLIGAGMNTEAFFGQGTRLTVV.

This rearrangement joins TRBV11-2 to TRBJ2-3; TRBD2 agrees at 10 bases. J gave up 4 bases and V 4 bases, and 2 bases lay outside the gene matches. CDR3 length equals 14 residues. Germline V gene sequence: CDR1 SGHAT, CDR2 FQNNGV. The DNA for the CDR3 is TGTGCCAGCAGCTCCGGGACTAGCGCAGATACGCAGTATTTT. Its protein is CASSSGTSADTQYF.

J is TRBJ1-3 and V is TRBV2, with 12 bases matching TRBD1. Germline CDR1 SNHLY, CDR2 FYNNEI. The V and J ends lost 7 bases and 0 bases, in that order; junction bases with no gene match: 16. This CDR3 spans 20 amino acids. The DNA of the CDR3 is TGTGCCAGCAAAACCCGACCGGGACAGGGGGCCAACTTCTCTGGAAACACCATATATTTT. Encoded protein: CASKTRPGQGANFSGNTIYF.

The gene calls are TRBV29-1 and TRBJ2-1; tentative D call: TRBD1 (5 bases). With 6 bases removed from V and 8 bases from J, the gap between germline ends came to 20 bases. This CDR3 has 14 amino acids. Germline V gives CDR1 SQVTM, CDR2 ANQGSEA. The CDR3 bases are TGCAGCGTCCCCTTTGGTACAGGCGTGGATGAGCAGTTCTTC. Amino acid sequence: CSVPFGTGVDEQFF.